This is a list of T cell receptor beta chains from one sample in a study of cytomegalovirus exposure and HLA in healthy donors. Sequencing was performed with immunoSEQ multiplex PCR; in TCRdb, only in-frame clones are kept and a portion is missing. The sample records fewer than 150,000 clones, around 88% being singletons. Sequences were obtained from PBMCs. Receptor source: a woman aged 18-35 years in good health and CMV-seropositive. Both conserved end residues are part of each CDR3. The D gene is left open where the match is weak. A row's size may be missing; if present it is once, few, many or a size class.

v_gene,d_gene,abundance,CDR3aa
TRBV7-6,NA,few,CASSLGAGPAGTDTQYF
TRBV4-1,TRBD2,once,CASSPIPGGTWGEQYF
TRBV30,NA,NA,CAWSKDSGNTIYF
TRBV6-5,TRBD1,NA,CASSYTGAYEKLFF
TRBV11-2,NA,NA,CASSLFSAGELFF
TRBV5-4,NA,once,CASSPWAGGNTEAFF
TRBV28,NA,once,CASSGLQETQYF
TRBV9,NA,NA,CASSVGSGTPEQFF
TRBV28,NA,NA,CASWDISYSNQPQHF
TRBV18,NA,NA,CASSPSGLGYGYTF
TRBV6-6,TRBD2,once,CASRQLAGTEQYF
TRBV4-2,NA,NA,CASSQDRGGPYEQYF
TRBV4-3,TRBD2,NA,CASSQVSGGYNEQFF
TRBV9,TRBD2,NA,CASRWRGDKETQYF
TRBV14,NA,NA,CASSQAGGYGYTF
TRBV29-1,NA,NA,CSVGVPADTEAFF
TRBV5-4,NA,NA,CASSPRGRENTEAFF
TRBV2,NA,NA,CASSEFSSNTEAFF
TRBV6-1,TRBD1,NA,CASNLRGTEYEQYF
TRBV2,NA,NA,CAGAGTRRGTIYF
TRBV5-1,NA,NA,CASSLGGASNTGELFF
TRBV9,TRBD2,NA,CASSVRGAGLAGPNEQFF
TRBV30,NA,NA,CAWLPGGGIGELFF
TRBV7-7,TRBD2,NA,CASSLGLAGEQFF
TRBV18,TRBD1,NA,CASSPGQEINEKLFF
TRBV4-2,NA,NA,CASSPSEGREKLFF
TRBV5-6,NA,NA,CASSFSGLYSNQPQHF
TRBV5-1,TRBD1,NA,CASSGGDRGAYGYTF
TRBV9,NA,NA,CASSVVPAVLRNTEAFF
TRBV6-1,NA,NA,CASTTGQVSNQPQHF
TRBV19,NA,NA,CASSYGQGGNEQFF
TRBV6-5,NA,NA,CASRTPGIEYGYTF
TRBV28,TRBD1,NA,CASSLHPGTGSYGYTF
TRBV5-1,TRBD1,few,CASSSASGTGYGYTF
TRBV27,TRBD1,once,CASGDSREPSGYTF
TRBV7-9,NA,once,CASSLEVAGEGYTF
TRBV7-2,TRBD1,NA,CASLSHRGFSYEQYF
TRBV6-5,NA,NA,CASSEGGDTEAFF
TRBV9,NA,NA,CASSVATAGPGNTIYF
TRBV7-9,NA,once,CASSSYGGYGYTF
TRBV29-1,NA,NA,CSVVGALGRRETQYF
TRBV5-1,NA,NA,CASSTGHTGELFF
TRBV6-5,NA,NA,CASSSADRINEQFF
TRBV9,TRBD1,NA,CASSVGPPGTGAGELFF
TRBV19,NA,few,CASSNQGRVATGELFF
TRBV6-6,NA,NA,CASSSWDLESNEQFF
TRBV7-9,TRBD2,NA,CASSARAGASYNEQFF
TRBV5-1,NA,NA,CASSLGRVVRTEAFF
TRBV7-6,TRBD2,NA,CASSPRTSGADTQYF
TRBV4-2,TRBD1,NA,CASSKQGWNAEAFF
TRBV7-2,TRBD2,NA,CASSLVLAEETQYF
TRBV7-2,NA,NA,CASSLARYVGVGNTIYF
TRBV15,NA,once,CATSRGGGWQPQHF
TRBV10-1,NA,NA,CASSGTEGSPLHF
TRBV7-9,NA,NA,CASSLFGEGGYEQYF
TRBV5-6,NA,NA,CASSFRSEQYF
TRBV27,TRBD1,NA,CASRVQGYSEQYF
TRBV28,NA,NA,CASNPGVNTEAFF
TRBV7-8,TRBD2,NA,CASSLGSSGSREQYF